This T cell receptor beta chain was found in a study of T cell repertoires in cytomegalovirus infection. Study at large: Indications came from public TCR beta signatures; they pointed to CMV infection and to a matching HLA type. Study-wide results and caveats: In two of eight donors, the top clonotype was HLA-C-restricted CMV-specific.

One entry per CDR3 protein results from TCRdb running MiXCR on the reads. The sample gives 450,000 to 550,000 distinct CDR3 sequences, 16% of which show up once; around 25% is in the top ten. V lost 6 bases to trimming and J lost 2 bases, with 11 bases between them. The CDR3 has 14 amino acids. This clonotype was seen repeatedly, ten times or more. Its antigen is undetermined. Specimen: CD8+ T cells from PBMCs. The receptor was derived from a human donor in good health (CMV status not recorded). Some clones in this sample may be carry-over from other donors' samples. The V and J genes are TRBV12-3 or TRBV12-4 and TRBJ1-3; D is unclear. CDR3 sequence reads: CASSPQVTGNTIYF. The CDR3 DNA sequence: TGTGCCAGCAGCCCCCAAGTAACTGGAAACACCATATATTTT.